This T cell receptor (beta chain) was documented in a study of cytomegalovirus exposure and HLA in healthy donors. Study overall: An analysis done earlier identified some 120 million unique TCR beta sequences from 200 million or so T cells.

The PCR employed 60 Vbeta primers together with 13 Jbeta primers. Sequencing used immunoSEQ multiplex PCR; TCRdb keeps in-frame clones, though not all of them. The sample includes 150,000 to 200,000 clones, 70% to 90% of them seen just once. Germline assignment: CDR1 MNHEY and CDR2 SVGAGI. Trimming shortened V by 0 bases and J by 2 bases, and 13 bases separated the two germline ends. The CDR3 is made up of 16 amino acids. The receptor was isolated from a man aged 18-30 years in good health and CMV-seropositive. The chain employs TRBV6-5 and TRBJ2-5; D might be TRBD1 (6 bases). Material: PBMCs. The CDR3, as DNA: TGTGCCAGCAGTTACTCGATTGGGGACACACAAGAGACCCAGTACTTC. Protein: CASSYSIGDTQETQYF.